Presented here are 9 T cell receptor beta chains from one specimen sequenced in a study of beta chain features in type 1 diabetes. Study-level results: Patients with Type 1 diabetes showed moderately but significantly shorter TCRB CDR3s in all four CD4+ subsets.

These TCRs are of unknown antigen specificity. The isolated RNA, all of it, was reverse transcribed, so expressed TCRB transcripts were what got sequenced. TCRdb's table, derived via immunoSEQ multiplex PCR, lists solely in-frame clones and lacks some. The profile shows 400,000 or so clones, about 12% of them singletons. Source material: naive CD4+ T cells from blood. The source of these receptors is a young woman with type 1 diabetes.

The V and J genes are TRBV11-2 and TRBJ2-7; 10 positions match TRBD2. The CDR3 totals 17 residues. Germline V CDR1 and CDR2: SGHAT, FQNNGV. Trimming cost V 1 base and J 4 bases; bases outside gene matches: 10. DNA of the CDR3: TGTGCCAGCAGCTTAGTCGCTAGCGGGAGTGGGGGGTACGAGCAGTACTTC. It encodes CASSLVASGSGGYEQYF.

A few counts support this clone. V and J are TRBV28 and TRBJ1-2, with D unclear. V was clipped by 8 bases and J by 3 bases, with 16 bases between them. The V gene's germline CDR1 is MDHEN and CDR2 SYDVKM. This CDR3 is 14 amino acids long. The CDR3 region is CASSPPADYYGYTF. Written as DNA, the CDR3 is TGTGCCAGCTCTCCCCCGGCAGACTACTATGGCTACACCTTC.

The chain is built from TRBV9 and TRBJ2-6, with D tentatively TRBD1 (5 bases). Germline V gives CDR1 SGDLS, CDR2 YYNGEE. This CDR3 region has 15 residues. V lost 0 bases and J lost 4, with 8 bases in between. CDR3 amino acids: CASSVVGVGANVLTF. CDR3 DNA sequence: TGTGCCAGCAGCGTAGTAGGGGTAGGGGCCAACGTCCTGACTTTC.

This sequence joins TRBV9 and TRBJ1-2; tentatively, D is TRBD1 (5 bases). Germline V lookup: CDR1 SGDLS, CDR2 YYNGEE. Trimming took off 6 bases at V and 2 bases at J, with 14 bases between the two ends. The CDR3 runs 14 residues. CDR3 amino acids: CASTLGGVNYGYTF. The CDR3 nucleotides are TGTGCCAGCACCCTGGGAGGGGTCAACTATGGCTACACCTTC.

The V call is TRBV4-3, the J call TRBJ2-5; possible D gene TRBD1, 5 bases. Germline values: CDR1 LGHNA, CDR2 YSLEER. The CDR3 loop spans 13 amino acids. V lost 5 bases to trimming and J lost 1 base, with 8 bases between them. In DNA, the CDR3 is TGCGCCAGCAGCAGGGGCAGCCAAGAGACCCAGTACTTC. It specifies CASSRGSQETQYF.

The chain has TRBV7-2 and TRBJ2-7; 11 bases map to TRBD2. V gave up 5 bases and J gave up 7 bases; unmatched junction bases: 10. The CDR3 is made up of 15 amino acids. CDR1 and CDR2 from the germline V gene are SGHTA and FQGNSA. CDR3 region: CASSPTLAGGGEQYF. The CDR3 DNA sequence: TGTGCCAGCAGCCCGACGCTAGCGGGGGGAGGGGAGCAGTACTTC.

The CDR3 coding sequence is TGCGCCAGCAGCATGACAGGGGCCGGGACGGGGGCCAACGTCCTGACTTTC. It yields the protein CASSMTGAGTGANVLTF. The chain recombines TRBV5-1 with TRBJ2-6, with 8 positions matching TRBD1. This CDR3 spans 17 amino acids. Trimming removed 4 bases from V and 4 bases from J; junction bases left unmatched: 10. Germline CDR1 SGHRS, CDR2 YFSETQ.

In this sample, this clone turned up a few times. The chain links TRBV4-3 to TRBJ1-1; D ambiguous. Per germline, CDR1 LGHNA and CDR2 YSLEER. This CDR3 has 15 residues. The germline V and J ends were trimmed by 1 base and 4 bases, with 13 bases remaining between them. In nucleotides, the CDR3 is TGCGCCAGCAGCCAAGGGCTCCCCCTAGCCACTGAAGCTTTCTTT. Its protein is CASSQGLPLATEAFF.

The V gene is TRBV18, the J gene TRBJ1-4, with D unresolved. Germline V gene sequence: CDR1 KGHSH, CDR2 LQKENI. The CDR3 sequence is 13 residues long. V lost 2 bases, J lost 7 bases, and 8 bases lay in between. CDR3 nucleotides: TGTGCCAGCTCACCATATCAGGTTGAAAAACTGTTTTTT. As protein: CASSPYQVEKLFF. Supplemented by reference TRBV18 and TRBJ1-4, the full variable domain reads NAGVMQNPRHLVRRRGQEARLRCSPMKGHSHVYWYRQLPEEGLKFMVYLQKENIIDESGMPKERFSAEFPKEGPSILRIQQVVRGDSAAYFCASSPYQVEKLFFGSGTQLSVL.